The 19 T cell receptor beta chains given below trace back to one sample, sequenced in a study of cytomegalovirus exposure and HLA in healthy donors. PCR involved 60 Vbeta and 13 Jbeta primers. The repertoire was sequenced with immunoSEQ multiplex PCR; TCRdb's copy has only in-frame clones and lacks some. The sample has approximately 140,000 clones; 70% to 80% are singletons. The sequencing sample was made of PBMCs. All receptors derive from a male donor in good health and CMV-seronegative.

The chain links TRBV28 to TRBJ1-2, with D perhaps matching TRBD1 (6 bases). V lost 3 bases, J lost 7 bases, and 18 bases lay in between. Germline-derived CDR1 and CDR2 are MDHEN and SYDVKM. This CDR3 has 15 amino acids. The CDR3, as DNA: TGTGCCAGCAGTTTCGGGCCACAGGGAACTCGTGGCTACACCTTC. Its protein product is CASSFGPQGTRGYTF.

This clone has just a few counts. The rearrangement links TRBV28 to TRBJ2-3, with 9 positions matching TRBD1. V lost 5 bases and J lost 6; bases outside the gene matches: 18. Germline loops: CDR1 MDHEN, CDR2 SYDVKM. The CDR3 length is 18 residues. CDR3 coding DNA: TGTGCCAGCAGTCTACTAAGATTCCGGGACAGGGACTTGGATACGCAGTATTTT. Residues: CASSLLRFRDRDLDTQYF.

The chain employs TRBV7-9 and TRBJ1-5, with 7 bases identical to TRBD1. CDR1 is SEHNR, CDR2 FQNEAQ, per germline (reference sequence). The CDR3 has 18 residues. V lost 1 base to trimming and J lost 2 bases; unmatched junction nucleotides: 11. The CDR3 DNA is TGTGCCAGCAGCTTAGAAGGGGGCTTTTTTCGAGGCAATCAGCCCCAGCATTTT. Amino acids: CASSLEGGFFRGNQPQHF.

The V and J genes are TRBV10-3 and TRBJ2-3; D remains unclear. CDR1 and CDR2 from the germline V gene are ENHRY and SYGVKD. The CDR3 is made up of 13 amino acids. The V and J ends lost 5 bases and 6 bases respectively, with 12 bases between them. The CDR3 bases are TGTGCCATCAGTACATCCCTGGCCGATACGCAGTATTTT. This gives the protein CAISTSLADTQYF.

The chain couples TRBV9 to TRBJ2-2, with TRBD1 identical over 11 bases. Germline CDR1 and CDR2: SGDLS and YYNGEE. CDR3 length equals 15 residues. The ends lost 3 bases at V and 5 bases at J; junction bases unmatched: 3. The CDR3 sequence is CASSDRDRGTGELFF. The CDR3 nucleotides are TGTGCCAGCAGCGACCGGGACAGGGGGACCGGGGAGCTGTTTTTT.

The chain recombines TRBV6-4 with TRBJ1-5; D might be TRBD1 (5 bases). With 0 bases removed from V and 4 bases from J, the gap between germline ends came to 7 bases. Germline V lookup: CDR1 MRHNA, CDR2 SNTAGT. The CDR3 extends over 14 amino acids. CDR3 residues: CASSDSRQNQPQHF. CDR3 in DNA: TGTGCCAGCAGTGACTCGCGACAGAATCAGCCCCAGCATTTT.

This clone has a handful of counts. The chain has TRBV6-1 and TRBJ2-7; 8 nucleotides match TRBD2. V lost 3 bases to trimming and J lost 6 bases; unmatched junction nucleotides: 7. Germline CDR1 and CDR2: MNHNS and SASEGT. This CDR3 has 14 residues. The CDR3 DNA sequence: TGTGCCAGCAGTGAGCAGGGACTAGGTCGCGAGCAGTACTTC. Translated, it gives CASSEQGLGREQYF.

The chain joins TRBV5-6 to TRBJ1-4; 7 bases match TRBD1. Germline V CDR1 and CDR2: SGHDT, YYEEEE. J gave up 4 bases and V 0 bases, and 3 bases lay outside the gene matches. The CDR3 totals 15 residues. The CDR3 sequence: CASSLGGQVNEKLFF. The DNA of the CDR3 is TGTGCCAGCAGCTTGGGCGGACAGGTTAATGAAAAACTGTTTTTT.

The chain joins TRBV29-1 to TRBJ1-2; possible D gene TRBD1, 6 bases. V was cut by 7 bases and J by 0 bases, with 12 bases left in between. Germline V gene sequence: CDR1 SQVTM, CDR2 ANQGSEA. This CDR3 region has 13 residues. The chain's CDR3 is CSAGERTNYGYTF. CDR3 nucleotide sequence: TGCAGCGCAGGGGAGCGGACTAACTATGGCTACACCTTC. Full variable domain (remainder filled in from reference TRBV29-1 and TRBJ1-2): SAVISQKPSRDICQRGTSLTIQCQVDSQVTMMFWYRQQPGQSLTLIATANQGSEATYESGFVIDKFPISRPNLTFSTLTVSNMSPEDSSIYLCSAGERTNYGYTFGSGTRLTVV.

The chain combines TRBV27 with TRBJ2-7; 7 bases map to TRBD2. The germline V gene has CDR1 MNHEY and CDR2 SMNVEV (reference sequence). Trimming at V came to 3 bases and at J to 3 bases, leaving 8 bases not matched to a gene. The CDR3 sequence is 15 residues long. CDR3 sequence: CASSFKGGRNYEQYF. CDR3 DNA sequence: TGTGCCAGCAGTTTCAAGGGAGGGAGGAACTACGAGCAGTACTTC.

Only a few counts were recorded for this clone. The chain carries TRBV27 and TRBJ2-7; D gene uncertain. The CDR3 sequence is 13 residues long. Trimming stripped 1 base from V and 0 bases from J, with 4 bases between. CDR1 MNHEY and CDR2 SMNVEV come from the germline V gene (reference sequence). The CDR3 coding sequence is TGTGCCAGCAGTTTATTATACTCCTACGAGCAGTACTTC. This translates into CASSLLYSYEQYF.

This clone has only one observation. The CDR3 DNA reads TGTGCCAGCAGTGAACAGGGGGCTTTGTACGAGCAGTACTTC. Its protein is CASSEQGALYEQYF. The chain links TRBV2 to TRBJ2-5; 8 nucleotides align to TRBD1. The J call is uncertain, as TRBJ2-7 better fits the DNA end. The CDR3 runs to 14 residues. The germline CDR1 and CDR2 sequences are SNHLY and FYNNEI.

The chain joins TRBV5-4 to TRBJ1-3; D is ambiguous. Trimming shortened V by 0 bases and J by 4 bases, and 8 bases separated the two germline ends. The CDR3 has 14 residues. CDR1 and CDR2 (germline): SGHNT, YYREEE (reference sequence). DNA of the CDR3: TGTGCCAGCAGCTTGGGGAGGTCCGGAAACACCATATATTTT. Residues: CASSLGRSGNTIYF. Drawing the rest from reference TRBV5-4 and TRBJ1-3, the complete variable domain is ETGVTQSPTHLIKTRGQQVTLRCSSQSGHNTVSWYQQALGQGPQFIFQYYREEENGRGNFPPRFSGLQFPNYSSELNVNALELDDSALYLCASSLGRSGNTIYFGEGSWLTVV.

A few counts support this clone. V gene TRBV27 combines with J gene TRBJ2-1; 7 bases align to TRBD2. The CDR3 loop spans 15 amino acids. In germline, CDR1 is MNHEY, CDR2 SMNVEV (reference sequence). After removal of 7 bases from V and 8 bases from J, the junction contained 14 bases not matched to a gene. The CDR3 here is CASTLGRGRRDEQFF. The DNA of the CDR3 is TGTGCCAGCACCCTCGGGCGGGGGAGGAGGGATGAGCAGTTCTTC.

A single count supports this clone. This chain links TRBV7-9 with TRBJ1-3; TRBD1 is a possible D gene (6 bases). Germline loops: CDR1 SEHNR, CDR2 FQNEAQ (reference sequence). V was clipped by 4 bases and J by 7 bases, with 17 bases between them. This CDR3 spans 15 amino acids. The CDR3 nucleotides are TGTGCCAGCAGCTCCCCGACAGGCACCCTGAACACCATATATTTT. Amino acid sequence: CASSSPTGTLNTIYF.

CDR3 sequence: CASSFSGQGADGYTF. The DNA for the CDR3 is TGCGCCAGCAGCTTCTCGGGACAGGGGGCGGATGGCTACACCTTC. The chain joins TRBV5-1 to TRBJ1-2; TRBD1 matches 12 bases. Germline CDR1 reads SGHRS; CDR2 reads YFSETQ. J gave up 6 bases and V 2 bases, and 5 bases lay outside the gene matches. This CDR3 spans 15 amino acids.

CDR3 DNA: TGTGCCAGCAGCTTTGGGACAGGGGGCTTAGGGCAGTACTTC. This sequence encodes CASSFGTGGLGQYF. The chain couples TRBV5-6 to TRBJ2-5; 12 nucleotides align to TRBD1. Unmatched junction bases numbered 7, after V lost 2 bases and J lost 11 bases. In germline, CDR1 is SGHDT, CDR2 YYEEEE. The CDR3 sequence is 14 residues long.

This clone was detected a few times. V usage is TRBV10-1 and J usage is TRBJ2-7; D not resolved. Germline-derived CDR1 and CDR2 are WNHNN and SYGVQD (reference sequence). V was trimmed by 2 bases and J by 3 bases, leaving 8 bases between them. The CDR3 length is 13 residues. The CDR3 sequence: CASSEGPNYEQYF. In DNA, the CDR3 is TGCGCCAGCAGTGAGGGGCCAAACTACGAGCAGTACTTC.

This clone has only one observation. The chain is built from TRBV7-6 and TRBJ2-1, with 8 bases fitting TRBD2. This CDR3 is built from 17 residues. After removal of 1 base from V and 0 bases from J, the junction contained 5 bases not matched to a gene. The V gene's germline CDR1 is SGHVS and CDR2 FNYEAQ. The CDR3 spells CASSLVVAGSSYNEQFF. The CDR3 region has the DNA TGTGCCAGCAGCTTAGTGGTAGCGGGGAGCTCCTACAATGAGCAGTTCTTC. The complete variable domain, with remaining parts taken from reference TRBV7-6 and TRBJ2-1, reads GAGVSQSPRYKVTKRGQDVALRCDPISGHVSLYWYRQALGQGPEFLTYFNYEAQQDKSGLPNDRFSAERPEGSISTLTIQRTEQRDSAMYRCASSLVVAGSSYNEQFFGPGTRLTVL.